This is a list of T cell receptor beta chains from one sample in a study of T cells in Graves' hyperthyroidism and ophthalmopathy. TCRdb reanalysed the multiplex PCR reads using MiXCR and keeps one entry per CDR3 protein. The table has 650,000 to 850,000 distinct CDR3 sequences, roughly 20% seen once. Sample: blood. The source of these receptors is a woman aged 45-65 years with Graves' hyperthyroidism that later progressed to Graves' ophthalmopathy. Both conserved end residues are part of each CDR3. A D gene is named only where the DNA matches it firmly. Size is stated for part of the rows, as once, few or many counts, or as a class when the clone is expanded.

TGTGCCAGCAGCGTCCTAGGGACTAGCACAGATACGCAGTATTTT | CASSVLGTSTDTQYF | . | TRBJ2-3 | many | TRBV9
TGTGCCAGCAGTGAGTCCGGGACAGAATTTTGGTCACCCCTCCACTTT | CASSESGTEFWSPLHF | TRBD1 | TRBJ1-6 | few | TRBV6-1
TGTGCCAGCAGTGAAGTACAGGGGACTGAAGCTTTCTTT | CASSEVQGTEAFF | TRBD1 | TRBJ1-1 | few | TRBV6-1
TGCAGTGCCCATCCAGGGCATAGTAATCAGCCCCAGCATTTT | CSAHPGHSNQPQHF | . | TRBJ1-5 | few | TRBV20-1
TGTGCCAGCAGCGGAGAGCGGGGGCCTTATACGCAGTATTTT | CASSGERGPYTQYF | TRBD2 | TRBJ2-3 | few | TRBV3-1
TGTGCCAGCAGTTCTCTGGGGGGGTCGTATCAGCCCCAGCATTTT | CASSSLGGSYQPQHF | . | TRBJ1-5 | many | TRBV12-3/TRBV12-4
TGTGCCACCCCAATGGCAGGGGAGGCCCGCGAGCAGTGCTTC | CATPMAGEAREQCF | . | TRBJ2-7 | . | TRBV2
TGTGCCAGCAGCCCCCTAGTGGGACAGGGGACGAACACTGAAGCTTTCTTT | CASSPLVGQGTNTEAFF | TRBD1 | TRBJ1-1 | many | TRBV3-1
TGTGCCAGCGTTAAGGCTGGGAGATGGGAAGCTTTCTTT | CASVKAGRWEAFF | . | TRBJ1-1 | many | TRBV2
TGTGCCAGTAGTATTATAGCGGGGTCGAGCACAGATACGCAGTATTTT | CASSIIAGSSTDTQYF | TRBD2 | TRBJ2-3 | few | TRBV19
TGCAGTGCTGGCGGGACAGGGGAAAACTACAATGAGCAGTTCTTC | CSAGGTGENYNEQFF | TRBD1 | TRBJ2-1 | many | TRBV20-1
TGCGCCAGCAGGAAAGTTAGCGGGAACACCGGGGAGCTGTTTTTT | CASRKVSGNTGELFF | . | TRBJ2-2 | few | TRBV5-1
TGCGCCAGCAGCCCGAGGAGCCCGACAGATACGCAGTATTTT | CASSPRSPTDTQYF | . | TRBJ2-3 | many | TRBV5-1
TGTGCCAGCAGCCAAGAGCCGGGGGCAACTGAAGCTTTCTTT | CASSQEPGATEAFF | . | TRBJ1-1 | many | TRBV3-1
TGTGCCAGCAGTAGACTAGCGGGGAGCGAGCAGTACTTC | CASSRLAGSEQYF | TRBD2 | TRBJ2-7 | few | TRBV7-3
TGTGCCAGCAGTGAAGAGACCCAGTACTTC | CASSEETQYF | . | TRBJ2-5 | many | TRBV2
TGTGCCAGCAGCCTCGGGACCCACTACAATGAGCAGTTCTTC | CASSLGTHYNEQFF | . | TRBJ2-1 | many | TRBV3-1
TGTGCCAGCAGCGTTGGACAGGGGCCTGGAAACACCATATATTTT | CASSVGQGPGNTIYF | TRBD1 | TRBJ1-3 | . | TRBV9
TGCAGTGCTAGGCGGACTAGCGGGACCGGGGAGCTGTTTTTT | CSARRTSGTGELFF | TRBD2 | TRBJ2-2 | many | TRBV20-1
TGCGCCAGCAGCTTGGCTGGTTTAGAGGATTCACCCCTCCACTTT | CASSLAGLEDSPLHF | . | TRBJ1-6 | . | TRBV5-1
TGCGCCAGCAGCTTGGCGGGGGCCAGCACAGATACGCAGTATTTT | CASSLAGASTDTQYF | . | TRBJ2-3 | many | TRBV5-1
TGCAGTGCTGGCGGGACAGGGGATATCTACGAGCAGTACTTC | CSAGGTGDIYEQYF | TRBD1 | TRBJ2-7 | many | TRBV20-1
TGTGCCAGCAGTGAAGGGGAGAACAGGTACGCCTACGAGCAGTACTTC | CASSEGENRYAYEQYF | . | TRBJ2-7 | many | TRBV6-1
TGTGCCAGCAGCTTTGGCAGGGTTAGCAATCAGCCCCAGCATTTT | CASSFGRVSNQPQHF | . | TRBJ1-5 | many | TRBV7-8
TGTGCCAGCCGCTGGGGTTCAGTCTCCTACGAGCAGTACTTC | CASRWGSVSYEQYF | . | TRBJ2-7 | . | TRBV28
TGCAGTGCTAGAAGACAACCTGAAGCTTTCTTT | CSARRQPEAFF | . | TRBJ1-1 | many | TRBV20-1
TGTGCCAGCAGCTACGGGACACCCCAATCCTACGAGCAGTACTTC | CASSYGTPQSYEQYF | . | TRBJ2-7 | . | TRBV7-2
TGTGCCAGCAGTCCCCCCGTGGGCGGGATGAATGAGCAGTTCTTC | CASSPPVGGMNEQFF | . | TRBJ2-1 | . | TRBV27